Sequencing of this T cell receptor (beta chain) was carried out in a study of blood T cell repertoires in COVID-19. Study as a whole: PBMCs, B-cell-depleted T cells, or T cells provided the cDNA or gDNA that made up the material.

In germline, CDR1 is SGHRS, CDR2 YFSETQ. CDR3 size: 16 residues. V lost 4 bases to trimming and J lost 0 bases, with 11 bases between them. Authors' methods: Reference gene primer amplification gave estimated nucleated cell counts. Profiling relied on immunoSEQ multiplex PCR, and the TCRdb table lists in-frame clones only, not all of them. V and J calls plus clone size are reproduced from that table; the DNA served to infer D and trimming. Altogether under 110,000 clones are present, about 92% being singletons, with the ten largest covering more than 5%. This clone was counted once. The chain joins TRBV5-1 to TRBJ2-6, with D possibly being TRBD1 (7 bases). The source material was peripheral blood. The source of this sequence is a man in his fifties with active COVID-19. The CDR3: CASSAGTASGANVLTF. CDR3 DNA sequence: TGCGCCAGCAGCGCGGGGACAGCCTCTGGGGCCAACGTCCTGACTTTC.